Listed here are 14 T cell receptor beta chains from one sample, sequenced in a study of blood T cell repertoires in COVID-19. Data came from immunoSEQ multiplex PCR; TCRdb stores just in-frame clones and leaves some out. The sample lists around 420,000 clones; over 75% were seen once. The sample comprised PBMCs or T cells enriched from blood (not recorded which). The receptor set was obtained from a woman aged 40 to 50 with acute COVID-19.

The chain is built from TRBV5-4 and TRBJ1-3; 9 nucleotides agree with TRBD1. Trimming at V came to 3 bases and at J to 7 bases, leaving 5 bases not matched to a gene. Germline-derived CDR1 and CDR2 are SGHNT and YYREEE (reference sequence). The CDR3 length is 14 residues. This CDR3 is CASSSRDRENTIYF. DNA for the CDR3: TGTGCCAGCAGCTCACGGGACAGGGAGAACACCATATATTTT. Based on the CDR3 plus reference TRBV5-4 and TRBJ1-3, the full variable domain is ETGVTQSPTHLIKTRGQQVTLRCSSQSGHNTVSWYQQALGQGPQFIFQYYREEENGRGNFPPRFSGLQFPNYSSELNVNALELDDSALYLCASSSRDRENTIYFGEGSWLTVV.

This chain uses TRBV6-5 with TRBJ2-4; 8 bases map to TRBD1. The CDR3 length is 11 residues. Germline CDR1 reads MNHEY; CDR2 reads SVGAGI. V was pared by 7 bases and J by 7 bases, with 0 bases of the junction left unmatched. The CDR3 loop reads CASTGGNIQYF. The CDR3 DNA reads as TGTGCCAGCACAGGGGGCAACATTCAGTACTTC.

V and J are TRBV5-1 and TRBJ2-2, with 7 nucleotides matching TRBD1. Trimming removed 2 bases from V and 3 bases from J; junction bases left unmatched: 4. The germline V gene encodes CDR1 SGHRS and CDR2 YFSETQ. The CDR3 extends over 15 amino acids. The CDR3 is CASSLWDSYTGELFF. The DNA of the CDR3 is TGCGCCAGCAGCTTATGGGACAGCTACACCGGGGAGCTGTTTTTT.

J is TRBJ2-7 and V is TRBV5-6; 9 bases are shared with TRBD1. The CDR3 contains 14 residues. The germline CDR1 and CDR2 sequences are SGHDT and YYEEEE. V was clipped by 5 bases and J by 0 bases; unmatched bases: 3. In DNA form, the CDR3 reads TGTGCCAGCAGGACAGGGGGGGGCTCCTACGAGCAGTACTTC. Translating it yields CASRTGGGSYEQYF. Based on the CDR3 plus reference TRBV5-6 and TRBJ2-7, the full variable domain is DAGVTQSPTHLIKTRGQQVTLRCSPKSGHDTVSWYQQALGQGPQFIFQYYEEEERQRGNFPDRFSGHQFPNYSSELNVNALLLGDSALYLCASRTGGGSYEQYFGPGTRLTVT.

V usage is TRBV19 and J usage is TRBJ2-6; no clear D gene. Trimming left V 4 bases short and J 1 base short, with 8 bases between. CDR3 length: 15 amino acids. From germline, CDR1 is LNHDA and CDR2 SQIVND (reference sequence). Written as DNA, the CDR3 is TGTGCCAGTAGTACCTTAATATCTGGGGCCAACGTCCTGACTTTC. The encoded protein is CASSTLISGANVLTF.

The chain carries TRBV24-1 and TRBJ2-3; 8 bases match TRBD1. The CDR3 sequence is 17 residues long. Germline V lookup: CDR1 KGHDR, CDR2 SFDVKD. The ends lost 4 bases at V and 5 bases at J; junction bases unmatched: 13. CDR3 loop: CATSDRRTGTPGDTQYF. As DNA, the CDR3 is TGTGCCACCAGTGACCGACGGACAGGGACCCCTGGAGATACGCAGTATTTT.

This clone was seen a few times. The chain uses TRBV5-4 and TRBJ2-2; no reliable D call. The CDR3 has 13 amino acids. V shed 0 bases and J shed 6 bases, with 6 bases lying between them. Germline V gene lookup returns CDR1 SGHNT and CDR2 YYREEE (reference sequence). This chain's CDR3 is CASSLGAAGELFF. CDR3 DNA sequence: TGTGCCAGCAGCTTGGGGGCCGCCGGGGAGCTGTTTTTT. The variable domain in full, with the rest retrieved from reference TRBV5-4 and TRBJ2-2, is ETGVTQSPTHLIKTRGQQVTLRCSSQSGHNTVSWYQQALGQGPQFIFQYYREEENGRGNFPPRFSGLQFPNYSSELNVNALELDDSALYLCASSLGAAGELFFGEGSRLTVL.

The chain combines TRBV7-2 with TRBJ2-5; TRBD2 agrees at 9 bases. The CDR3 runs to 16 residues. J lost 2 bases, V lost 4 bases, and 8 bases had no gene match. Per germline, CDR1 SGHTA and CDR2 FQGNSA. DNA of the CDR3: TGTGCCAGCAGCTCGATTAGCGGGGGCCTACAAGAGACCCAGTACTTC. As protein: CASSSISGGLQETQYF.

The chain has TRBV15 and TRBJ1-2; D not resolved. V lost 1 base and J 3 bases, leaving 6 bases between the germline ends. The length of the CDR3 is 13 residues. Germline lookup yields CDR1 LNHNV and CDR2 YYDKDF (reference sequence). The CDR3 region is CATSRGRDYGYTF. CDR3 DNA sequence: TGTGCCACCAGCAGAGGGCGGGACTATGGCTACACCTTC.

The rearrangement joins TRBV2 to TRBJ2-7, with D perhaps matching TRBD1 (5 bases). Per germline, CDR1 SNHLY and CDR2 FYNNEI. The CDR3 runs 12 residues. Trimming cost V 4 bases and J 5 bases, with 9 bases left between them. CDR3 coding DNA: TGTGCCAGCAGTGGACAGTTTCACGAGCAGTACTTC. Its translation is CASSGQFHEQYF.

The J gene is TRBJ1-4, the V gene TRBV12-3 or TRBV12-4; the D gene is possibly TRBD1 (6 bases). The V gene lost 4 bases and the J gene lost 8 bases, with 11 bases spanning the gap. The CDR3 consists of 13 residues. The CDR3 DNA reads TGTGCCAGCAGTTCCCAGGGGCGGGAAAAACTGTTTTTT. Residues: CASSSQGREKLFF.

The chain has TRBV5-1 and TRBJ2-5; 7 positions agree with TRBD1. Germline V gene sequence: CDR1 SGHRS, CDR2 YFSETQ. The CDR3 runs 16 residues. The J segment lost 0 bases and the V segment lost 2 bases, leaving 7 bases of the junction unmatched. CDR3 nucleotide sequence: TGCGCCAGCAGCTTTGGGACAGAGTTGTACCAAGAGACCCAGTACTTC. Translating gives CASSFGTELYQETQYF.

This sequence joins TRBV9 and TRBJ2-7, with 13 bases fitting TRBD2. The CDR3 consists of 16 residues. The germline gives CDR1 SGDLS, CDR2 YYNGEE. The ends lost 0 bases at V and 1 base at J; junction bases unmatched: 1. CDR3 residues: CASSVALAGGSYEQYF. CDR3 coding DNA: TGTGCCAGCAGCGTAGCACTAGCGGGGGGGTCCTACGAGCAGTACTTC.

In this sample, this clone turned up a few times. The chain combines TRBV5-5 with TRBJ1-6; the D gene is possibly TRBD1 (5 bases). The CDR3 is 14 residues long. Germline CDR1 reads SGHKS; CDR2 reads YYEKEE (reference sequence). V gave up 1 base and J gave up 10 bases, with 12 bases separating them. The CDR3 region is CASSLTGSRSPLHF. The CDR3 DNA reads as TGTGCCAGCAGCTTGACAGGCTCCAGATCACCCCTCCACTTT.